This TCR beta chain was captured in a study of CD8+ T cells in alopecia areata. Comment on this clone: Antigen specificity is unknown.

Study-level points and caveats: Among the 100 top clones, expanded CD8+ clones, like scalp clonality, were significantly decreased by tofacitinib.

After isolation, RNA underwent reverse transcription to generate cDNA as the sequencing template. Profiling relied on immunoSEQ multiplex PCR, and the TCRdb table lists in-frame clones only, not all of them. The table lists some 220,000 clones, more than 45% of them singletons. The germline V gene encodes CDR1 SGHVS and CDR2 FNYEAQ. This CDR3 contains 12 residues. The V end lost 5 bases, the J end lost 0 bases, and 4 bases lay between the germline ends. This sample's treatment: oral pan-JAK inhibitor, 5-10 mg twice daily. Researchers took lesional scalp punch biopsies and peripheral blood from people who were alopecia areata patients.

This chain joins TRBV7-6 and TRBJ2-5; D gene unclear. The sequence was obtained from a human donor with alopecia areata. This specimen consisted of CD4+ T cells sorted from blood, obtained at week 4, from a patient treated with tofacitinib. The CDR3 loop reads CASSPNQETQYF. CDR3 bases: TGTGCCAGCAGCCCAAACCAAGAGACCCAGTACTTC.